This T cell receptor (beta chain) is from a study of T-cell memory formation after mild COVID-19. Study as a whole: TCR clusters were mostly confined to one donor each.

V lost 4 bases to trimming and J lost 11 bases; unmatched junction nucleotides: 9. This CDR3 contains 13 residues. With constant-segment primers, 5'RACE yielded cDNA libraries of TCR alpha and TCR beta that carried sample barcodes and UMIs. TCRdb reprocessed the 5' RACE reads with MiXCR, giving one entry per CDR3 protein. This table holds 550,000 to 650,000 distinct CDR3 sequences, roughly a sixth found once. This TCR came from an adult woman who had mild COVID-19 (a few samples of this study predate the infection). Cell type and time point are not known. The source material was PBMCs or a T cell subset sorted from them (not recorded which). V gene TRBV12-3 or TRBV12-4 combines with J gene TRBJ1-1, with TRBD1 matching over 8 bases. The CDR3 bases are TGTGCCAGCAGTTCATTGACAGGGGAAGGGGCTTTCTTT. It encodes CASSSLTGEGAFF.